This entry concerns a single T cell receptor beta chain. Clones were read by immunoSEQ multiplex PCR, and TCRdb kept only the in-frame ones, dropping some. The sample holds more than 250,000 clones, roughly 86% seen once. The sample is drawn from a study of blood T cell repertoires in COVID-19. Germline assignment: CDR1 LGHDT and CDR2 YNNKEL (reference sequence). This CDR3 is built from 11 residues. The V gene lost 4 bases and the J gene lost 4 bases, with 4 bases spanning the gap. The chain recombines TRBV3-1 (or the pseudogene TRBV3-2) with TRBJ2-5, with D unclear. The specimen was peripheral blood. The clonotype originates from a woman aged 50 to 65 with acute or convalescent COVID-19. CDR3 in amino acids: CASSPGETQYF. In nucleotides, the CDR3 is TGTGCCAGCAGCCCCGGAGAGACCCAGTACTTC.